A selection of T cell receptor beta chains follows, all from one sample in a study of shared clonotypes between healthy human individuals. Clones were read by immunoSEQ multiplex PCR, and TCRdb kept only the in-frame ones, dropping some. There are about 1 million clones in the sample; around 76% occur only once, and about 1.5% lies in the top ten. The sample taken for sequencing was memory CD4+ T cells sorted from blood. The receptors come from a man in his late teens or twenties in good health. CDR3s include the opening cysteine and the closing phenylalanine or tryptophan.

CDR3aa: CASSQTGGHGYTF
j_gene: TRBJ1-2
v_gene: TRBV6-6

CDR3aa: CASSRGLGETQYF
j_gene: TRBJ2-5
v_gene: TRBV6-5

CDR3aa: CASSLKSRETKQTADTQYF
j_gene: TRBJ2-3
v_gene: TRBV11-2

CDR3aa: CASGLPGTSGNTIYF
j_gene: TRBJ1-3
v_gene: TRBV28

CDR3aa: CASSPEWGDEQYF
j_gene: TRBJ2-7
v_gene: TRBV4-2

CDR3aa: CASSFDGNTGELFF
j_gene: TRBJ2-2
v_gene: TRBV18

CDR3aa: CASCEGQGYEAFF
j_gene: TRBJ1-1
v_gene: TRBV19

CDR3aa: CASTREQGVGNTIYF
j_gene: TRBJ1-3
v_gene: TRBV6-6

CDR3aa: CASSQGYNSPLHF
j_gene: TRBJ1-6
v_gene: TRBV28

CDR3aa: CASSHPGYEQYF
j_gene: TRBJ2-7
v_gene: TRBV4-1

CDR3aa: CASRGQGAANYGYTF
j_gene: TRBJ1-2
v_gene: TRBV28

CDR3aa: CASSEQGHKETQYF
j_gene: TRBJ2-5
v_gene: TRBV6-1

CDR3aa: CASSQDVREGYNEQFF
j_gene: TRBJ2-1
v_gene: TRBV4-3

CDR3aa: CASSEAFVAGTEQFF
j_gene: TRBJ2-1
v_gene: TRBV2

CDR3aa: CASSLDTGVVSLFGYTF
j_gene: TRBJ1-2
v_gene: TRBV5-5

CDR3aa: CASSRGETADTQYF
j_gene: TRBJ2-3
v_gene: TRBV18

CDR3aa: CASSRRTDRATEAFF
j_gene: TRBJ1-1
v_gene: TRBV28

CDR3aa: CASSLDGTGPYGYTF
j_gene: TRBJ1-2
v_gene: TRBV7-8

CDR3aa: CASSPRQGGRNEQFF
j_gene: TRBJ2-1
v_gene: TRBV18

CDR3aa: CSVEPTGGGWKTQYF
j_gene: TRBJ2-5
v_gene: TRBV29-1

CDR3aa: CASGSQGLMNTEAFF
j_gene: TRBJ1-1
v_gene: TRBV2

CDR3aa: CSVQRSRGEQYF
j_gene: TRBJ2-7
v_gene: TRBV29-1

CDR3aa: CASSVTPPQRDEQFF
j_gene: TRBJ2-1
v_gene: TRBV2

CDR3aa: CATSSFGGLEPQHF
j_gene: TRBJ1-5
v_gene: TRBV15